What follows are 15 T cell receptor beta chains derived from one specimen sequenced in a study of T cell responses to AZD1222 COVID-19 vaccine. Profiled with immunoSEQ multiplex PCR; TCRdb holds only in-frame clones, not every one. Of about 94,000 clones in the sample, 70% to 90% were seen once. The sample in question was peripheral blood, obtained on day 0 of AZD1222 vaccination. These receptors originate from an adult in good health.

The V gene is TRBV11-2, the J gene TRBJ1-3, with TRBD1 matching 8 bases. Germline V gene lookup returns CDR1 SGHAT and CDR2 FQNNGV. The CDR3 has 17 residues. After removal of 2 bases from V and 4 bases from J, the junction contained 10 bases not matched to a gene. The CDR3 loop reads CASSLRGTGGVGNTIYF. In nucleotides, the CDR3 is TGTGCCAGCAGCTTAAGGGGGACAGGAGGAGTCGGAAACACCATATATTTT. The full variable domain, in which reference TRBV11-2 and TRBJ1-3 provide the parts outside the CDR3, is EAGVAQSPRYKIIEKRQSVAFWCNPISGHATLYWYQQILGQGPKLLIQFQNNGVVDDSQLPKDRFSAERLKGVDSTLKIQPAKLEDSAVYLCASSLRGTGGVGNTIYFGEGSWLTVV.

The CDR3 DNA is TGTGCCAGCAGCGTAACGTTCGCTAACTATGGCTACACCTTC. Translation: CASSVTFANYGYTF. The rearrangement joins TRBV11-2 to TRBJ1-2; no clear D gene. The germline CDR1 and CDR2 sequences are SGHAT and FQNNGV. V gave up 5 bases and J gave up 0 bases, with 10 bases separating them. There are 14 residues in the CDR3.

J is TRBJ2-7 and V is TRBV7-2, with D hard to call. CDR3 length: 12 residues. Trimming pared 1 base from V and 2 bases from J, leaving 3 bases between. The germline CDR1 and CDR2 sequences are SGHTA and FQGNSA. The CDR3 reads CASSLGTYEQYF. CDR3 sequence (DNA): TGTGCCAGCAGCTTAGGTACCTACGAGCAGTACTTC.

This clone was counted only a few times. This chain connects TRBV11-2 to TRBJ1-6; D is undetermined. Between the trimmed V and J ends, which lost 1 base and 7 bases, there was a span of 14 bases. This CDR3 is built from 16 residues. In germline, CDR1 is SGHAT, CDR2 FQNNGV. CDR3: CASSLVRSLLNSPLHF. DNA for the CDR3: TGTGCCAGCAGCTTAGTTAGGAGTCTTCTAAATTCACCCCTCCACTTT.

The V and J genes are TRBV28 and TRBJ1-5; weak D call: TRBD1 (5 bases). Per the germline V gene, CDR1 is MDHEN and CDR2 is SYDVKM. Trimming stripped 5 bases from V and 5 bases from J, with 25 bases between. The CDR3 loop spans 18 amino acids. The chain's CDR3 is CASSPTMKPGGLYQPQHF. The CDR3 DNA follows: TGTGCCAGCAGTCCCACCATGAAGCCGGGGGGATTGTATCAGCCCCAGCATTTT.

The rearrangement joins TRBV6-5 to TRBJ1-3, with D maybe TRBD1 (5 bases). Trimming took off 10 bases at V and 0 bases at J, with 13 bases between the two ends. This CDR3 has 14 residues. Germline V gives CDR1 MNHEY, CDR2 SVGAGI. CDR3 sequence (DNA): TGTGCCACGAAGGGGATCAGCTCTGGAAACACCATATATTTT. This codes for CATKGISSGNTIYF.

This clone was recorded a few times. V gene TRBV29-1 combines with J gene TRBJ1-2; maybe TRBD1 (6 bases). The CDR3 extends over 14 amino acids. V was shortened by 8 bases and J by 8 bases, with 24 bases between the two germline ends. Germline CDR1 is SQVTM and CDR2 is ANQGSEA. The CDR3 loop is CSTTGDMVTVGYTF. In nucleotides, the CDR3 is TGCAGCACCACCGGGGACATGGTGACCGTCGGCTACACCTTC.

The chain carries TRBV7-2 and TRBJ1-2, with TRBD1 matching 7 bases. The CDR3 is made up of 14 amino acids. V shed 5 bases, J shed 9 bases, and the junction held 12 bases outside the gene matches. The germline V gene has CDR1 SGHTA and CDR2 FQGNSA. This chain's CDR3 is CASSRDRDIMRYTF. CDR3 bases: TGTGCCAGCAGCAGAGACAGGGACATCATGCGCTACACCTTC.

This clone showed up just once. The rearrangement links TRBV27 to TRBJ2-1, with TRBD2 matching 13 bases. The germline gives CDR1 MNHEY, CDR2 SMNVEV (reference sequence). CDR3 size: 17 residues. The V segment lost 7 bases and the J segment 5 bases; nucleotides outside the gene matches: 11. The CDR3 here is CASMTGLGLAGDNEQFF. As DNA, the CDR3 is TGTGCCAGCATGACAGGGCTCGGACTAGCGGGGGACAATGAGCAGTTCTTC.

The rearrangement joins TRBV11-2 to TRBJ1-4; D gene unclear. Deletions cut 4 bases from V and 3 bases from J, with 0 bases between. The CDR3 has 11 amino acids. CDR1 and CDR2 from the germline V gene are SGHAT and FQNNGV. This chain's CDR3 is CASSSNEKLFF. DNA of the CDR3: TGTGCCAGCAGCTCTAATGAAAAACTGTTTTTT.

The chain uses TRBV5-1 and TRBJ2-7; 10 bases map to TRBD2. Losses at the gene ends were 3 bases for V and 1 base for J; bases not matched to a gene: 7. This CDR3 spans 16 amino acids. Germline V lookup: CDR1 SGHRS, CDR2 YFSETQ. The CDR3 DNA sequence: TGCGCCAGCAGCTCCTCAGCGGGGGGGATATCCTACGAGCAGTACTTC. Translated: CASSSSAGGISYEQYF.

This clone was seen a single time. The J gene is TRBJ1-2, the V gene TRBV15, with unresolved D. Germline V CDR1 and CDR2: LNHNV, YYDKDF (reference sequence). The CDR3 has 13 amino acids. V lost 3 bases to trimming and J lost 2 bases, with 7 bases between them. CDR3 loop: CATSREINYGYTF. Here the CDR3 DNA reads TGTGCCACCAGCAGGGAAATCAACTATGGCTACACCTTC.

The gene calls are TRBV7-9 and TRBJ1-2; no definite D call. Trimming removed 10 bases at V and 3 bases at J, with 6 bases between. CDR3 size: 10 residues. Per the germline V gene, CDR1 is SEHNR and CDR2 is FQNEAQ (reference sequence). CDR3: CAILDYGYTF. CDR3 DNA: TGTGCCATCCTTGACTATGGCTACACCTTC.

V usage is TRBV28 and J usage is TRBJ1-5, with a weak D call TRBD1 (6 bases). Germline lookup yields CDR1 MDHEN and CDR2 SYDVKM. Deletions cut 5 bases from V and 5 bases from J, with 16 bases between. The CDR3 extends over 15 amino acids. Written as DNA, the CDR3 is TGTGCCAGCAGTCCTCGGCTGGGGGGGCATCAGCCCCAGCATTTT. It encodes CASSPRLGGHQPQHF.

The chain combines TRBV19 with TRBJ1-2, with 8 bases aligning to TRBD1. CDR3 length: 15 amino acids. Germline V gene data show CDR1 as LNHDA and CDR2 as SQIVND (reference sequence). J lost 8 bases, V lost 1 base, and 9 bases had no gene match. CDR3 in DNA: TGTGCCAGTAGTATAGGGCAGACAGGGGATGACGGCTACACCTTC. As protein: CASSIGQTGDDGYTF.